This TCR beta chain was captured in a study of CD8 T cells in Susac syndrome. Random hexamers were used to reverse transcribe the RNA input (0.5 to 1 ug). Amplification of TCR beta CDR3 across 54 Vbeta and 13 Jbeta was performed with immunoSEQ multiplex PCR. TCRdb re-called the immunoSEQ multiplex PCR reads with MiXCR, one entry per CDR3 protein. The table includes approximately 210,000 distinct CDR3 sequences, approximately 94% detected once. Negative isolation yielded the CD8+ and CD4+ T cells, while FACS enriched the TEMRA cells. The TCR comes from a human donor with Susac syndrome. Sample: CD4+ T cells from PBMCs.

This CDR3 is CSVHPGRDKVSGRGMNTEAFF. Here the CDR3 DNA reads TGCAGCGTGCACCCCGGGAGGGACAAGGTGTCCGGACGCGGCATGAACACTGAAGCTTTCTTT. V gene TRBV29-1 combines with J gene TRBJ1-1; maybe TRBD1 (6 bases). CDR1 and CDR2 from the germline V gene are SQVTM and ANQGSEA. The CDR3 extends over 21 amino acids. With 6 bases removed from V and 0 bases from J, the gap between germline ends came to 35 bases.